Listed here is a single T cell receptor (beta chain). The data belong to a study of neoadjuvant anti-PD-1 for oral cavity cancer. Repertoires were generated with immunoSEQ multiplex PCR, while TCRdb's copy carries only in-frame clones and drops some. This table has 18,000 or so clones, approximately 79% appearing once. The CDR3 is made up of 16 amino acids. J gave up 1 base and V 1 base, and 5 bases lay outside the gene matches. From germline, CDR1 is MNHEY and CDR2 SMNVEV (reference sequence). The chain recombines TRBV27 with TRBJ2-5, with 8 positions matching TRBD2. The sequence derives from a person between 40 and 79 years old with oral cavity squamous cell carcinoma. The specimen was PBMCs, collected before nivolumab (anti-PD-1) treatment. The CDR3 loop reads CASSLLAGQSQETQYF. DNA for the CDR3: TGTGCCAGCAGTTTATTAGCGGGACAATCCCAAGAGACCCAGTACTTC.